The 9 T cell receptor beta chains presented below share a single source sample, sequenced in a study of molecular identifiers for immune sequencing clone quantification. Via MiXCR, TCRdb re-called the PCR reads, giving one row per CDR3 protein. The sample shows 300,000 to 400,000 distinct CDR3 sequences, around a fifth of them seen only once. Sequencing was done on a sample of naive CD8+ T cells from blood, with Jurkat cell RNA spiked in. Specified subset: FACS-sorted CD8+CD4-CCR7+CD45RA+ naive T cells. The source is a human donor in good health. Some libraries in this study had Jurkat cell RNA spiked in.

Note on this clonotype: The conserved phenylalanine or tryptophan is not found at the CDR3 terminus, so this likely reflects a read error. The rearrangement uses TRBV27 and TRBJ1-2; perhaps TRBD1 as D (6 bases). Germline V gene lookup returns CDR1 MNHEY and CDR2 SMNVEV (reference sequence). CDR3 length: 14 amino acids. The V gene lost 0 bases and the J gene lost 2 bases, with 7 bases spanning the gap. The CDR3 sequence: CASSLSTGNYGYTS. The CDR3 DNA sequence: TGTGCCAGCAGTTTATCAACAGGGAACTATGGCTACACCTCC.

The chain uses TRBV11-2 and TRBJ2-7; 11 bases are a match to TRBD1. This CDR3 is built from 15 residues. Germline lookup yields CDR1 SGHAT and CDR2 FQNNGV. V lost 6 bases to trimming and J lost 5 bases; unmatched junction nucleotides: 9. DNA for the CDR3: TGTGCCAGCAGTCCTTGGACAGGGGGCAGCGACGAGCAGTACTTC. Amino acids: CASSPWTGGSDEQYF.

The chain combines TRBV13 with TRBJ1-6; D possibly corresponds to TRBD1 (5 bases). Trimming cost V 4 bases and J 9 bases, with 22 bases left between them. Germline V lookup: CDR1 PRHDT, CDR2 FYEKMQ (reference sequence). The CDR3 contains 17 residues. CDR3 region: CASSSWGDQGEVSPLHF. DNA of the CDR3: TGTGCCAGCAGCTCCTGGGGGGACCAAGGCGAGGTTTCACCCCTCCACTTT.

This clonotype was observed at least ten times. This sequence joins TRBV6-4 and TRBJ2-3; no definite D call. V lost 3 bases and J 0 bases, leaving 4 bases between the germline ends. This CDR3 is 13 amino acids long. CDR1 and CDR2 from the germline V gene are MRHNA and SNTAGT. CDR3 protein: CASSEDSTDTQYF. The CDR3, as DNA: TGTGCCAGCAGTGAGGATAGCACAGATACGCAGTATTTT.

This chain connects TRBV6-2 or TRBV6-3 to TRBJ1-1; TRBD1 matches 10 bases. Germline loops: CDR1 MNHEY, CDR2 SVGEGT. V lost 3 bases to trimming and J lost 6 bases; unmatched junction nucleotides: 1. The CDR3 has 13 amino acids. CDR3 loop: CASSYGTGAEAFF. CDR3 DNA: TGTGCCAGCAGTTATGGGACAGGGGCTGAAGCTTTCTTT.

This clonotype was observed at least ten times. The chain carries TRBV21-1 and TRBJ2-1; TRBD2 is the table's D call, not checked against the DNA. TRBV21-1 counts as a pseudogene. This CDR3 comprises 14 residues. CDR3 coding DNA: TGTGCCAGCAGCTCCGGACTAGCGGGGGGGCAGAAGTTCTTC. Amino acids: CASSSGLAGGQKFF.

Note on this clonotype: A much larger clone differs from this one at a single base, so this may be a read error. This chain uses TRBV28 with TRBJ2-7; D might be TRBD2 (6 bases). V was cut by 7 bases and J by 1 base, with 17 bases left in between. Germline V lookup: CDR1 MDHEN, CDR2 SYDVKM. The CDR3 is 15 residues long. The CDR3 DNA reads TGTGCCAGCACCCACCTTCATGGGGGGTCCTACGAGCAGTACTTC. Translation gives CASTHLHGGSYEQYF.

This clonotype has a handful of counts. The chain recombines TRBV5-1 with TRBJ2-3, with 12 bases aligning to TRBD1. This CDR3 has 15 amino acids. Germline V CDR1 and CDR2: SGHRS, YFSETQ. Trimming removed 2 bases from V and 5 bases from J; junction bases left unmatched: 3. The CDR3 region has the DNA TGCGCCAGCAGCTTCGGGACAGGGGGCATAGATACGCAGTATTTT. It is translated as CASSFGTGGIDTQYF.

This clonotype was seen at least ten times. The chain has TRBV4-1 and TRBJ2-7; the D call may be TRBD1 or TRBD2 (5 bases each). In germline, CDR1 is MGHRA, CDR2 YSYEKL. V lost 0 bases to trimming and J lost 3 bases, with 12 bases between them. CDR3 length: 15 residues. In DNA form, the CDR3 reads TGCGCCAGCAGCCAAGATCACGGGACCTACTACGAGCAGTACTTC. It translates to CASSQDHGTYYEQYF.